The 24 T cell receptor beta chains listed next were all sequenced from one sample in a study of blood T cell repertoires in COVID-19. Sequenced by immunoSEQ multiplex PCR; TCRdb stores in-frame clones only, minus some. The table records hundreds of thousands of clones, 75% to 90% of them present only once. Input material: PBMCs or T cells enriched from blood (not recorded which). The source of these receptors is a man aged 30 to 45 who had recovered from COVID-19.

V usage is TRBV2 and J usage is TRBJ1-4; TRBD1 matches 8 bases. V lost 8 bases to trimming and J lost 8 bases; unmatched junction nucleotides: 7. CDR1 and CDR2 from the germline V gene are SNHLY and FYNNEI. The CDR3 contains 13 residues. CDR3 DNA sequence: TGTGCCAGCCTCTCGGGGGACAGGGAAAAACTGTTTTTT. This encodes CASLSGDREKLFF.

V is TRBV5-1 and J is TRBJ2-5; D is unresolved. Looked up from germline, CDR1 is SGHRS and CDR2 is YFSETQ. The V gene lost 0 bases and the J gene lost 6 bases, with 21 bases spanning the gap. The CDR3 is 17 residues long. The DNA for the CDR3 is TGCGCCAGCAGCTTGGGGTCATATACAGATCTTTCTCAGACCCAGTACTTC. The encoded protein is CASSLGSYTDLSQTQYF.

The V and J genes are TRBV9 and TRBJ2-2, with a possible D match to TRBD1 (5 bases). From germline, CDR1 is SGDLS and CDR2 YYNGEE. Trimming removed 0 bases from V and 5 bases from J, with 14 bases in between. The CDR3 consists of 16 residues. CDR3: CASSVGGRGRTGELFF. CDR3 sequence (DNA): TGTGCCAGCAGCGTAGGGGGAAGGGGAAGAACCGGGGAGCTGTTTTTT.

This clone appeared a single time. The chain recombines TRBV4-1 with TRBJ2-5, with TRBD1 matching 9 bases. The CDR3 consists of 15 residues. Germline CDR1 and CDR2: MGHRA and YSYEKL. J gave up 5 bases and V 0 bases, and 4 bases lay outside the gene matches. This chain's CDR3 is CASSQDDRGTETQYF. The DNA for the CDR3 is TGCGCCAGCAGCCAAGATGACAGGGGGACGGAGACCCAGTACTTC.

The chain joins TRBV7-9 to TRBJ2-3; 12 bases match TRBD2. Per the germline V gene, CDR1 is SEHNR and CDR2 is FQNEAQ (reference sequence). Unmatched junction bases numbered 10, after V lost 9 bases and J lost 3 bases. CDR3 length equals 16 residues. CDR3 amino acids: CASYRWTSGKTDTQYF. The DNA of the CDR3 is TGTGCCAGTTACCGATGGACTAGCGGGAAAACAGATACGCAGTATTTT. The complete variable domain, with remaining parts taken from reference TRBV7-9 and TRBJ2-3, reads DTGVSQNPRHKITKRGQNVTFRCDPISEHNRLYWYRQTLGQGPEFLTYFQNEAQLEKSRLLSDRFSAERPKGSFSTLEIQRTEQGDSAMYLCASYRWTSGKTDTQYFGPGTRLTVL.

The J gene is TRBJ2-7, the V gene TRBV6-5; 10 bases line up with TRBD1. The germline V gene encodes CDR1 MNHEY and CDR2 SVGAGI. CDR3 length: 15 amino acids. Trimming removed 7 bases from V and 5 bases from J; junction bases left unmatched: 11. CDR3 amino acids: CASKPGTGVVDEQYF. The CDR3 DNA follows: TGTGCCAGCAAACCCGGGACAGGGGTGGTCGACGAGCAGTACTTC.

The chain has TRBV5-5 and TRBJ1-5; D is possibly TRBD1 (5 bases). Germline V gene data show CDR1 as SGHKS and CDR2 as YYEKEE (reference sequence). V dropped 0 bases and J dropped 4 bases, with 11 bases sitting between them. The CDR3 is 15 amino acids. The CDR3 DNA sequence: TGTGCCAGCAGCTTGGAGGCAGGGACTAATCAGCCCCAGCATTTT. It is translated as CASSLEAGTNQPQHF.

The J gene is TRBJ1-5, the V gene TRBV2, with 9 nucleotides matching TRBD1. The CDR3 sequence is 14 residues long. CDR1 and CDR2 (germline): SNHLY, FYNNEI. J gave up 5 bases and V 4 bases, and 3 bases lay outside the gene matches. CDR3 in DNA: TGTGCCAGCAGTGCAGGGGACAGGGATCAGCCCCAGCATTTT. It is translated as CASSAGDRDQPQHF.

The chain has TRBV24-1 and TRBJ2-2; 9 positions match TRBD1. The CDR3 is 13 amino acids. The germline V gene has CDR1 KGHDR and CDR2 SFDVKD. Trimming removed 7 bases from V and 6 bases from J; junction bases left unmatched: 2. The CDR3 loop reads CATRQGAAGELFF. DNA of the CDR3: TGTGCCACCAGACAGGGGGCGGCCGGGGAGCTGTTTTTT.

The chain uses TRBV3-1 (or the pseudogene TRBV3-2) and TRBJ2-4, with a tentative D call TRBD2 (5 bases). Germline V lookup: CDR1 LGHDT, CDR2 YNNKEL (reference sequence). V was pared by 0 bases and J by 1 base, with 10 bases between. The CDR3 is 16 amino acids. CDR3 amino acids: CASSQDVGVAKNIQYF. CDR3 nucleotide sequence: TGTGCCAGCAGCCAAGATGTCGGGGTGGCCAAAAACATTCAGTACTTC.

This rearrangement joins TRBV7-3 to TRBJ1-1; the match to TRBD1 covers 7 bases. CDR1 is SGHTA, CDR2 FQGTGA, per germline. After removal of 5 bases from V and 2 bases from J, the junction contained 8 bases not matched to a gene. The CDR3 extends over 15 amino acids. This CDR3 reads CASSPAGGENTEAFF. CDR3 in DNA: TGTGCCAGCAGCCCGGCAGGGGGTGAAAACACTGAAGCTTTCTTT. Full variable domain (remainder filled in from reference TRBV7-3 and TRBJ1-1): GAGVSQTPSNKVTEKGKYVELRCDPISGHTALYWYRQSLGQGPEFLIYFQGTGAADDSGLPNDRFFAVRPEGSVSTLKIQRTERGDSAVYLCASSPAGGENTEAFFGQGTRLTVV.

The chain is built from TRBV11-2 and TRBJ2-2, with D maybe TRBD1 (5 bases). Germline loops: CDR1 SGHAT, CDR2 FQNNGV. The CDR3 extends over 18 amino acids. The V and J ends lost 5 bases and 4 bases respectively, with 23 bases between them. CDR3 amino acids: CASSHLFGVTEGTGELFF. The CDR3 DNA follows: TGTGCCAGCAGCCACTTATTTGGGGTGACAGAAGGCACCGGGGAGCTGTTTTTT. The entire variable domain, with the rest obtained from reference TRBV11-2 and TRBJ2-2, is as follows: EAGVAQSPRYKIIEKRQSVAFWCNPISGHATLYWYQQILGQGPKLLIQFQNNGVVDDSQLPKDRFSAERLKGVDSTLKIQPAKLEDSAVYLCASSHLFGVTEGTGELFFGEGSRLTVL.

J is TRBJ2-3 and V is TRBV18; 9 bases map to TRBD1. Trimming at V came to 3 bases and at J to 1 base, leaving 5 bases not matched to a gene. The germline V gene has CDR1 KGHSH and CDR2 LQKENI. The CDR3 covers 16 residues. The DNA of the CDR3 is TGTGCCAGCTCACCTTTGGACAGGGGCGGCACAGATACGCAGTATTTT. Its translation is CASSPLDRGGTDTQYF.

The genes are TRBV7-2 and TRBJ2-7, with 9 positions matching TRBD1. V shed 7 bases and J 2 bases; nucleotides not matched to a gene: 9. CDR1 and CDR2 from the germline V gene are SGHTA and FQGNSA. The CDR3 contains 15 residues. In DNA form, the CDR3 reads TGTGCCAGCACCCCTGACAGGGGGGGCACCTACGAGCAGTACTTC. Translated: CASTPDRGGTYEQYF.

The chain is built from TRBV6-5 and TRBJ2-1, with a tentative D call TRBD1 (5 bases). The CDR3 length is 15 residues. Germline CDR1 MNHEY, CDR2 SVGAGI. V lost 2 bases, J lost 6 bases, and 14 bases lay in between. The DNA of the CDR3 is TGTGCCAGCAGTTACGGGCAGGGTTTAGGCAATGAGCAGTTCTTC. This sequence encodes CASSYGQGLGNEQFF.

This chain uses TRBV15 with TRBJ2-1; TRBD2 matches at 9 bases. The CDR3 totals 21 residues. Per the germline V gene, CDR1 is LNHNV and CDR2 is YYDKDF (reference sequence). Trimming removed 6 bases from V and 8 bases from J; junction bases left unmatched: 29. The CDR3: CATSSPPGHLRRPSGNYEQFF. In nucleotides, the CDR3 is TGTGCCACCAGTTCGCCCCCGGGACACCTCCGTCGGCCTAGCGGGAACTATGAGCAGTTCTTC. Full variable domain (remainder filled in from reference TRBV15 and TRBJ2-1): DAMVIQNPRYQVTQFGKPVTLSCSQTLNHNVMYWYQQKSSQAPKLLFHYYDKDFNNEADTPDNFQSRRPNTSFCFLDIRSPGLGDTAMYLCATSSPPGHLRRPSGNYEQFFGPGTRLTVL.

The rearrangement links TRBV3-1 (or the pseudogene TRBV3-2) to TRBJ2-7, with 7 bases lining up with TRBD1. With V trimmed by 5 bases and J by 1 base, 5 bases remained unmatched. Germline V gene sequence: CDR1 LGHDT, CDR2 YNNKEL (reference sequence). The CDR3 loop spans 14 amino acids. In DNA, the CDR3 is TGTGCCAGCAGCGAGGGGGACAGTTCCTACGAGCAGTACTTC. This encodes CASSEGDSSYEQYF.

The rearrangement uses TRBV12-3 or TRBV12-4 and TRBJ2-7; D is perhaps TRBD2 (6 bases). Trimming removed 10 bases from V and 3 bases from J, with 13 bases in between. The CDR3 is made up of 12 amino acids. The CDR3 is CAIMGLNYEQYF. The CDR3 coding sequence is TGTGCCATCATGGGACTGAACTACGAGCAGTACTTC.

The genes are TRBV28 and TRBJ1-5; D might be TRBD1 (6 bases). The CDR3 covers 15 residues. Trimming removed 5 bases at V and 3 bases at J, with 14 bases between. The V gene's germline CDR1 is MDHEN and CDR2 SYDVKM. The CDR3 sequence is CASSEQGYLNQPQHF. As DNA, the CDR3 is TGTGCCAGCAGTGAACAGGGCTACCTCAATCAGCCCCAGCATTTT. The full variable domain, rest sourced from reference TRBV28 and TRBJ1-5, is DVKVTQSSRYLVKRTGEKVFLECVQDMDHENMFWYRQDPGLGLRLIYFSYDVKMKEKGDIPEGYSVSREKKERFSLILESASTNQTSMYLCASSEQGYLNQPQHFGDGTRLSIL.

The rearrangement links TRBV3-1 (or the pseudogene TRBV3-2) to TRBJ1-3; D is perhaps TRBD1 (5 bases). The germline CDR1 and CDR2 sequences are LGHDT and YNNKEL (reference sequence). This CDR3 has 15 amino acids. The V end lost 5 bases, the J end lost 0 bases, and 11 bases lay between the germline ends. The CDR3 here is CASSRQTNSGNTIYF. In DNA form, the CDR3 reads TGTGCCAGCAGCAGACAGACCAACTCTGGAAACACCATATATTTT.

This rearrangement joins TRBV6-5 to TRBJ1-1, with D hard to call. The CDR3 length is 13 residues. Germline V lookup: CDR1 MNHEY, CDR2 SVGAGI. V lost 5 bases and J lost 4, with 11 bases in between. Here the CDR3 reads CASSTITSTEAFF. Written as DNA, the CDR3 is TGTGCCAGCAGTACTATCACCTCCACTGAAGCTTTCTTT.

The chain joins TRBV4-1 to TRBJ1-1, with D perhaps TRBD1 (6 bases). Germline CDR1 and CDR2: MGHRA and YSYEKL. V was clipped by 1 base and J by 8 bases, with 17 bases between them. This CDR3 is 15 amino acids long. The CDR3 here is CASSQGYPTGREAFF. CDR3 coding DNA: TGCGCCAGCAGCCAAGGTTACCCGACAGGAAGAGAAGCTTTCTTT.

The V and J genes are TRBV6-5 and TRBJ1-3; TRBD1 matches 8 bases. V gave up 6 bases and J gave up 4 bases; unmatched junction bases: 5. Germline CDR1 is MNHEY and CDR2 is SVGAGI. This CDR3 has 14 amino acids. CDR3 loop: CASRTDRAGNTIYF. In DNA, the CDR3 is TGTGCCAGCAGGACGGACAGGGCAGGAAACACCATATATTTT.

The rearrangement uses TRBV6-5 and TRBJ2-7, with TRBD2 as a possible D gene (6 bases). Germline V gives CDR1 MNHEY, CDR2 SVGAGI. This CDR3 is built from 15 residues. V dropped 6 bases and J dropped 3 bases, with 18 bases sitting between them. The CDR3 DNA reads TGTGCCAGCAGATCGGCGGCGGGGAAGGGCTACGAGCAGTACTTC. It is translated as CASRSAAGKGYEQYF.